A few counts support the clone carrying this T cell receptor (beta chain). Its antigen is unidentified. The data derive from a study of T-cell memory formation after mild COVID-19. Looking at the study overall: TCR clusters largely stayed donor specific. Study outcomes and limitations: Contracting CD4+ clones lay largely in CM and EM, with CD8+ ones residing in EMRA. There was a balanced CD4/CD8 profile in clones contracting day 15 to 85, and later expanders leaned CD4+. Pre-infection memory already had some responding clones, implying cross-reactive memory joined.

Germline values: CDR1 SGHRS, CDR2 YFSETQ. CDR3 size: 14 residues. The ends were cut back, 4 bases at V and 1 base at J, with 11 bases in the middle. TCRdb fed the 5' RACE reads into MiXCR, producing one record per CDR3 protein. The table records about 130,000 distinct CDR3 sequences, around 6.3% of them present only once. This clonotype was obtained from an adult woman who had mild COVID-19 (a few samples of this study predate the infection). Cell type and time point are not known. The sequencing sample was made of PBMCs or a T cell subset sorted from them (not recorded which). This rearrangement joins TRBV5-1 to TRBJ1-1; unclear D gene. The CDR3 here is CASSLRVGNTEAFF. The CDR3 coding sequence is TGCGCCAGCAGCCTGAGGGTTGGGAACACTGAAGCTTTCTTT. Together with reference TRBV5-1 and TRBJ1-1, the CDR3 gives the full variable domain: KAGVTQTPRYLIKTRGQQVTLSCSPISGHRSVSWYQQTPGQGLQFLFEYFSETQRNKGNFPGRFSGRQFSNSRSEMNVSTLELGDSALYLCASSLRVGNTEAFFGQGTRLTVV.